The 18 T cell receptor beta chains in this list originate from one sample, sequenced in a study of glioma-infiltrating T cells after dendritic cell vaccination. The repertoire was sequenced with immunoSEQ multiplex PCR; TCRdb's copy has only in-frame clones and lacks some. The sample holds around 62,000 clones, around 83% seen once. The starting material was blood, obtained before dendritic cell vaccination. The receptors stem from a human donor with glioblastoma.

The rearrangement joins TRBV27 to TRBJ2-7; weak D call: TRBD2 (5 bases). CDR3 length: 12 amino acids. Germline CDR1 reads MNHEY; CDR2 reads SMNVEV (reference sequence). V lost 4 bases, J lost 4 bases, and 8 bases lay in between. CDR3 region: CASSSDFYEQYF. The CDR3 nucleotides are TGTGCCAGCAGTTCGGACTTTTACGAGCAGTACTTC.

This chain connects TRBV27 to TRBJ1-5, with TRBD1 identical over 9 bases. V gave up 4 bases and J gave up 6 bases; unmatched junction bases: 7. CDR1 and CDR2 (germline): MNHEY, SMNVEV (reference sequence). This CDR3 region has 15 residues. The CDR3 sequence: CASSYYRGLGQPQHF. Here the CDR3 DNA reads TGTGCCAGCAGTTACTACAGGGGGCTCGGTCAGCCCCAGCATTTT.

V usage is TRBV4-3 and J usage is TRBJ2-7, with TRBD1 matching over 7 bases. There are 17 residues in the CDR3. Trimming removed 0 bases from V and 3 bases from J; junction bases left unmatched: 11. Germline V gives CDR1 LGHNA, CDR2 YSLEER. The CDR3 region has the DNA TGCGCCAGCAGCCAAGATTCGGCTGAGGGGGCGGGCTACGAGCAGTACTTC. Translation gives CASSQDSAEGAGYEQYF.

The CDR3 loop is CASSRDRGRGREQYF. The DNA of the CDR3 is TGTGCCAGTAGTAGGGACAGGGGGCGTGGGAGGGAGCAGTACTTC. The gene calls are TRBV19 and TRBJ2-7; TRBD1 matches at 12 bases. The CDR3 is 15 residues long. J gave up 7 bases and V 4 bases, and 8 bases lay outside the gene matches. Germline CDR1 is LNHDA and CDR2 is SQIVND (reference sequence).

V gene TRBV6-5 combines with J gene TRBJ1-2; D remains unclear. V was shortened by 3 bases and J by 7 bases, with 9 bases between the two germline ends. This CDR3 has 12 amino acids. Germline assignment: CDR1 MNHEY and CDR2 SVGAGI. CDR3 in DNA: TGTGCCAGCAGTTATCCGACGGGTGGCTACACCTTC. Its protein product is CASSYPTGGYTF.

The V gene is TRBV27, the J gene TRBJ2-5; 10 positions agree with TRBD2. The CDR3 is 15 amino acids. V trimming: 6 bases; J trimming: 1 base; junction bases outside the gene matches: 5. CDR1 and CDR2 (germline): MNHEY, SMNVEV (reference sequence). The CDR3 here is CASRTGLAFQETQYF. In nucleotides, the CDR3 is TGTGCCAGCAGAACGGGACTAGCGTTCCAAGAGACCCAGTACTTC.

To note about this clone: One end of the junction is discordant with germline, which a read error may explain. The chain combines TRBV7-9 with TRBJ2-7; D is unclear. Germline loops: CDR1 SEHNR, CDR2 FQNEAQ (reference sequence). The CDR3 sequence is 13 residues long. The CDR3 loop is CASSPGYAYEQHF. The CDR3 DNA follows: TGTGCCAGCAGCCCCGGGTACGCCTACGAGCAGCACTTC.

This clone was observed a single time. The chain is built from TRBV27 and TRBJ2-5; 12 bases agree with TRBD1. Per the germline V gene, CDR1 is MNHEY and CDR2 is SMNVEV (reference sequence). With V trimmed by 6 bases and J by 5 bases, 10 bases remained unmatched. CDR3 length: 16 residues. CDR3: CASSLRGTGGRETQYF. CDR3 nucleotides: TGTGCCAGCAGCCTCCGTGGGACAGGGGGCAGGGAGACCCAGTACTTC.

CDR3 region: CATSRDRTPLQYF. In DNA, the CDR3 is TGTGCCACCAGCAGAGATCGTACTCCCCTTCAGTACTTC. This sequence joins TRBV15 and TRBJ2-4, with no clear D. V gave up 0 bases and J gave up 11 bases, with 11 bases separating them. This CDR3 is built from 13 residues. Germline CDR1 reads LNHNV; CDR2 reads YYDKDF (reference sequence).

The V gene is TRBV25-1, the J gene TRBJ2-1; TRBD1 matches 8 bases. This CDR3 contains 16 residues. The V and J ends lost 2 bases and 0 bases, in that order; junction bases with no gene match: 3. Per germline, CDR1 MGHDK and CDR2 SYGVNS. This CDR3 reads CASSEGQGFSYNEQFF. The CDR3 DNA is TGTGCCAGCAGTGAAGGACAGGGCTTCTCCTACAATGAGCAGTTCTTC.

The chain joins TRBV7-2 to TRBJ2-3, with 7 bases aligning to TRBD2. From germline, CDR1 is SGHTA and CDR2 FQGNSA. CDR3 length equals 16 residues. Trimming at V came to 5 bases and at J to 4 bases, leaving 12 bases not matched to a gene. CDR3 amino acids: CASSGYSGSGADTQYF. CDR3 nucleotides: TGTGCCAGCAGCGGTTACTCAGGGAGCGGGGCAGATACGCAGTATTTT.

The chain joins TRBV29-1 to TRBJ1-2; D is unclear. The V gene lost 5 bases and the J gene lost 5 bases, with 12 bases spanning the gap. The CDR3 covers 12 residues. Germline V CDR1 and CDR2: SQVTM, ANQGSEA. This chain's CDR3 is CSVIPGGYGYTF. The CDR3 DNA sequence: TGCAGCGTTATTCCAGGAGGATATGGCTACACCTTC.

The chain combines TRBV6-1 with TRBJ2-3; maybe TRBD2 (5 bases). Trimming pared 8 bases from V and 6 bases from J, leaving 18 bases between. Germline V CDR1 and CDR2: MNHNS, SASEGT. The CDR3 covers 14 residues. CDR3 coding DNA: TGTGCCAGCCGTTATCAGAACGGGGAGGATACGCAGTATTTT. Its protein product is CASRYQNGEDTQYF.

A remark on this clone: The junction and the germline gene differ at one end; a read error may be behind it. This chain connects TRBV5-1 to TRBJ1-2, with D possibly being TRBD1 (5 bases). From germline, CDR1 is SGHRS and CDR2 YFSETQ. This CDR3 region has 14 residues. In nucleotides, the CDR3 is TGCGCCAGCAGCTTGGAAGACGGGACTACTGGGTTGGCCTTC. This translates into CASSLEDGTTGLAF.

This clone showed up just once. The chain joins TRBV30 to TRBJ1-1, with D maybe TRBD1 (6 bases). The CDR3 runs 13 residues. Germline lookup yields CDR1 GTSNPN and CDR2 SVGIG (reference sequence). The V gene lost 7 bases and the J gene lost 4 bases, with 16 bases spanning the gap. The CDR3 sequence: CASSAGEGTEAFF. CDR3 nucleotides: TGTGCCTCTTCGGCAGGGGAAGGCACTGAAGCTTTCTTT.

This clone has a handful of counts. This sequence joins TRBV12-5 and TRBJ1-3; 11 bases map to TRBD1. CDR3 length: 16 residues. Germline CDR1 reads LGHNT; CDR2 reads FRNRAP. Losses at the gene ends were 1 base for V and 8 bases for J; bases not matched to a gene: 7. This CDR3 is CASGLAPRDRGDTIYF. The CDR3 nucleotides are TGTGCTAGTGGTTTGGCCCCCCGGGACAGGGGGGACACCATATATTTT.

This chain joins TRBV7-6 and TRBJ2-7; a possible D gene is TRBD2 (6 bases). Trimming took 2 bases from V and 7 from J, leaving 9 bases between them. Looked up from germline, CDR1 is SGHVS and CDR2 is FNYEAQ. The CDR3 has 12 amino acids. The CDR3 bases are TGTGCCAGCAGCTTATGGGGGGTAGAGCAGTACTTC. Protein: CASSLWGVEQYF.

The rearrangement links TRBV5-1 to TRBJ2-2; the match to TRBD2 covers 10 bases. This CDR3 has 15 residues. Germline V gene data show CDR1 as SGHRS and CDR2 as YFSETQ. V shed 7 bases and J 1 base; nucleotides not matched to a gene: 4. The CDR3 sequence: CASLAGDLNTGELFF. The CDR3 coding sequence is TGCGCCAGCCTAGCGGGGGACCTGAACACCGGGGAGCTGTTTTTT.